The present T cell receptor (beta chain) was sequenced within a study of shared clonotypes between healthy human individuals (dated by TCRdb to the early 2020s). About the investigation overall: The cohort comprised a couple of women and a few men aged 18 to 49 years. For each donor, three plates each were used for CD4 naive and CD4 memory, two plates were used for CD8 naive, and one plate was used for CD8 memory. The study deeply sequenced blood TCR repertoires of about 5 healthy adults to estimate repertoire size and the extent of clonotype sharing between individuals. Different laboratories and diverse techniques were used to prepare libraries and sequence TCR repertoires, to increase sequencing depth and limit assay-specific biases. Leukapheresis yielded between about 0.85 and 9.5 billion PBMCs per donor. Broader findings and caveats from the paper: The small number of donors limited the genetic and exposure-history diversity represented. Approximately 5% of naive CD4, 3% to 4% of naive CD8, about 2.5% of memory CD4, and less than 0.45% of memory CD8 clonotypes were shared across several donors. Sampling was restricted to blood, and TCR repertoires in tissue are likely to differ from TCR repertoires in blood. Incomplete sequencing was indicated by rarefaction of sorted-subset datasets, despite the large sequencing depth. Pairwise subsampling indicated that sequencing depth was expected to affect the degree of clonotype sharing among donors. Estimated clonotype richness was generally larger for naive than for memory subsets. Higher generation probabilities were observed for clonotypes shared by all four sorted-subset donors than for non-shared clonotypes.

A note on this clone: It lacks a known antigen. Per-base quality was not reported, and no clone a single base away is much larger than it.

Inclusive of the bounding cysteine and phenylalanine, the CDR3 is 14 residues long. Here the CDR3 DNA is all that survives: 42 bases in frame from base 1. Trimming costs V 0 bases and J 9 bases, and their ends lie 11 bases apart. CDR1 and CDR2 were assigned from the germline V gene as ENHRY and SYGVKD. Using the deep immunoSEQ assay, TCR CDR3 regions were amplified from genomic DNA by multiplex PCR. Extracted genomic DNA from each cell subset was distributed evenly across all wells of several immunoSEQ 96-well plates, and each plate was treated as a replicate. For sorted subsets, 150 to 250 ng genomic DNA, equal to about 30,000 T cell genomes, was loaded into each replicate PCR. Purified libraries were quantified with a Qubit 3.0 fluorometer, sized on a Bioanalyzer 2100, and re-quantified with the KAPA Library Quantification kit. Each immunoSEQ 96-well plate was sequenced on its own single-read 150-cycle Illumina NextSeq 550 flow cell. Processing in the source paper ran as follows. The immunoSEQ output contained only junctional sequences without quality scores, so filtering could not match that applied to full-length reads. Sequences were annotated with PyIR, a Python wrapper for IgBLAST v1.9, and V/J genes and CDR3 were assigned using IMGT germline references. Reads were filtered out if the reads had weak V/J assignments (E-value above 1e-6), no CDR3, stop codons, out-of-frame junctions, or ambiguous translated residues. V3J clonotypes were defined by identical inferred V gene, J gene, and CDR3 amino acid sequence. To compute the percentage overlap between repertoires, the number of shared unique clonotypes was divided by the size of the smaller repertoire. RTK rarefaction, the Chao1 estimator, and Recon v2.1 estimates of unobserved clonotypes were used to assess repertoire richness. OLGA was used to compute generation probabilities for all TCRbeta clonotypes that the gDNA method yielded from a handful of donors. TCRdb's version of the immuneACCESS table is confined to in-frame rearrangements and falls short of the full clone set. An unresolved V gene accounts for under half of the shortfall where checked; the remainder is of unknown origin. That table furnishes V, J and clone size, whereas the DNA furnished D and trimming. The sample data list fewer than 850,000 clones, and less than 95% of these were observed just once. 30% to 40% of the sample goes to the ten largest clones.

Healthy HIV-negative adults with no recently reported acute infections or vaccinations were included as donors. Every donor was a Caucasian adult residing in Nashville, Tennessee, USA. CD8 memory samples combined magnetically selected CD45RO+ cells with CCR7-negative CD45RA+ effector memory (TemRA) cells. Blood was collected by leukapheresis, and PBMCs were isolated by Ficoll-Histopaque density gradient centrifugation and then cryopreserved in liquid nitrogen vapor phase. Purity and quantity of every magnetically sorted T cell population were checked by analytical flow cytometry. Genomic DNA was isolated from each sorted fraction and quantified by UV absorbance on a Nanodrop 2000c.

The receptor was isolated from a man younger than 30 in good health. Some clones in this sample may be carry-over from other donors' samples. Recombination joined TRBV10-3 with TRBJ2-2, with an unclear D gene assignment. The sequencing input was memory CD8+ T cells from PBMCs. This specimen's cell subset or site label, per the study, means: CD45RO+ cells pooled with CCR7-negative TemRA cells. DNA sequence: TGTGCCATCAGTGAGTCCGTTAGCTCTCGGGAGCTGTTTTTT. Its protein product is CAISESVSSRELFF.